The clone carrying this TCR beta chain was detected only a few times. Its antigen remains unknown. The data were obtained in a study of metastatic and nonmetastatic thyroid tumors. At the level of the study: Across peripheral blood and tumor or nodule tissue samples taken from malignant and benign thyroid patients, the repertoires were compared with one another.

V lost 4 bases and J lost 1, with 11 bases in between. Germline V gene data show CDR1 as SNHLY and CDR2 as FYNNEI. The CDR3 covers 14 residues. Findings and limits, study-wide: TCR beta diversity was reportedly significantly higher in malignant thyroid tumors than benign nodules, in blood and tumor.

Authors' data handling: Building a distant-metastasis classifier for papillary thyroid cancer drew on CDR3 differences across clinicopathological groups. TCRdb called clones again from the PCR reads with MiXCR. The V and J calls here are based on TCRdb, not the publication. The data show some 35,000 clones, roughly 28% seen once. Among the patients, none had received any treatment before thyroid surgery. The clonotype originates from a male donor with papillary thyroid cancer or a benign thyroid nodule (not recorded which). Some clones in this sample may be carry-over from other donors' samples. V is TRBV2 and J is TRBJ2-7; D is possibly TRBD1 (6 bases). The sample consisted of blood. The CDR3 coding sequence is TGTGCCAGCAGTGCAGGGGCCCGTTCCTACGAGCAGTACTTC. It translates to CASSAGARSYEQYF. Full variable domain (outside the CDR3, taken from reference TRBV2 and TRBJ2-7): EPEVTQTPSHQVTQMGQEVILRCVPISNHLYFYWYRQILGQKVEFLVSFYNNEISEKSEIFDDQFSVERPDGSNFTLKIRSTKLEDSAMYFCASSAGARSYEQYFGPGTRLTVT.